This note documents a single T cell receptor beta chain sequence. Its antigen remains unknown. The data were obtained in a study of CD8+ T cells in alopecia areata. Investigators sorted PBMCs to obtain both CD4+ and CD8+ T cells. Overall study findings and caveats: Tissue-resident alphabeta T cells belonging to normal skin likewise get sequenced within scalp specimens. Greater clonality was observed in lesional scalp samples, especially alopecia totalis/universalis, versus normal scalp. Shared TCR sequences were less clear between patients than in mice, possibly partly from HLA diversity.

Extracted RNA was reverse transcribed, and the resulting cDNA served as sequencing template. Using immunoSEQ multiplex PCR, the repertoire was profiled, and TCRdb retains in-frame clones only, with some absent. This table has 110,000 or so clones, 59% appearing once. The material sequenced was CD8+ T cells sorted from blood. The sequence came from a human donor in good health.

CDR3 region: CSVESPSSYGYTF. The CDR3 DNA reads as TGCAGCGTTGAGAGTCCGAGTTCCTATGGCTACACCTTC. The V call is TRBV29-1, the J call TRBJ1-2, with D unclear. CDR3 length equals 13 residues. Germline V lookup: CDR1 SQVTM, CDR2 ANQGSEA. V shed 3 bases and J shed 4 bases, with 12 bases lying between them.